What follows describes a single T cell receptor (beta chain). The trim removed 9 bases at V and 1 base at J, leaving 2 bases unmatched. Germline V lookup: CDR1 LNHDA, CDR2 SQIVND (reference sequence). This CDR3 has 13 amino acids. This table comes from immunoSEQ multiplex PCR, and its TCRdb copy is limited to in-frame clones, with some not included. The sample includes 43,000 or so clones, over 90% of them seen just once. This entry is derived from a study of T cell changes during pregnancy in multiple sclerosis. This chain connects TRBV19 to TRBJ2-7; 11 bases match TRBD2. This TCR was sampled from a female donor with multiple sclerosis, enrolled in a pregnancy study. The sequencing here drew on peripheral blood, taken in the third trimester of pregnancy. The CDR3 DNA follows: TGTGCCAGGTGGACTAGCGGGTCCTACGAGCAGTACTTC. Residues: CARWTSGSYEQYF.